This record looks at one T cell receptor (beta chain) sequence and its context. Its target is unknown. Assay used: immunoSEQ multiplex PCR; TCRdb lists only in-frame clones, some missing. Of 80,000 to 95,000 clones listed, under 95% are singletons. Germline V gene data show CDR1 as SGHVS and CDR2 as FQNEAQ. This CDR3 is built from 14 residues. Trimming stripped 5 bases from V and 2 bases from J, with 11 bases between. The data derive from a study of graft-versus-host responses after intestinal transplantation. Looking at the study overall: Recipients obtained multivisceral, liver-intestinal, or isolated intestinal transplants. All recipients got anti-thymocyte globulin induction, then tacrolimus and steroids for approximately 3 years.

Study-wide results and caveats: GvH clones occurred in recipient marrow; some first appeared in ileum or blood. After transplant, early declines in HvG clones were associated with peak levels of circulating GvH clones.

This receptor was obtained from a human donor who received an intestinal transplant. The sample was unstimulated CD8+ T cells sorted from spleen or lymph node cells, taken before intestinal transplant. The chain combines TRBV7-8 with TRBJ2-3; D uncertain. The CDR3 region is CASSELQYTDTQYF. CDR3 coding DNA: TGTGCCAGCAGCGAGTTACAGTACACAGATACGCAGTATTTT. The entire variable domain, with the rest obtained from reference TRBV7-8 and TRBJ2-3, is as follows: GAGVSQSPRYKVAKRGQDVALRCDPISGHVSLFWYQQALGQGPEFLTYFQNEAQLDKSGLPSDRFFAERPEGSVSTLKIQRTQQEDSAVYLCASSELQYTDTQYFGPGTRLTVL.